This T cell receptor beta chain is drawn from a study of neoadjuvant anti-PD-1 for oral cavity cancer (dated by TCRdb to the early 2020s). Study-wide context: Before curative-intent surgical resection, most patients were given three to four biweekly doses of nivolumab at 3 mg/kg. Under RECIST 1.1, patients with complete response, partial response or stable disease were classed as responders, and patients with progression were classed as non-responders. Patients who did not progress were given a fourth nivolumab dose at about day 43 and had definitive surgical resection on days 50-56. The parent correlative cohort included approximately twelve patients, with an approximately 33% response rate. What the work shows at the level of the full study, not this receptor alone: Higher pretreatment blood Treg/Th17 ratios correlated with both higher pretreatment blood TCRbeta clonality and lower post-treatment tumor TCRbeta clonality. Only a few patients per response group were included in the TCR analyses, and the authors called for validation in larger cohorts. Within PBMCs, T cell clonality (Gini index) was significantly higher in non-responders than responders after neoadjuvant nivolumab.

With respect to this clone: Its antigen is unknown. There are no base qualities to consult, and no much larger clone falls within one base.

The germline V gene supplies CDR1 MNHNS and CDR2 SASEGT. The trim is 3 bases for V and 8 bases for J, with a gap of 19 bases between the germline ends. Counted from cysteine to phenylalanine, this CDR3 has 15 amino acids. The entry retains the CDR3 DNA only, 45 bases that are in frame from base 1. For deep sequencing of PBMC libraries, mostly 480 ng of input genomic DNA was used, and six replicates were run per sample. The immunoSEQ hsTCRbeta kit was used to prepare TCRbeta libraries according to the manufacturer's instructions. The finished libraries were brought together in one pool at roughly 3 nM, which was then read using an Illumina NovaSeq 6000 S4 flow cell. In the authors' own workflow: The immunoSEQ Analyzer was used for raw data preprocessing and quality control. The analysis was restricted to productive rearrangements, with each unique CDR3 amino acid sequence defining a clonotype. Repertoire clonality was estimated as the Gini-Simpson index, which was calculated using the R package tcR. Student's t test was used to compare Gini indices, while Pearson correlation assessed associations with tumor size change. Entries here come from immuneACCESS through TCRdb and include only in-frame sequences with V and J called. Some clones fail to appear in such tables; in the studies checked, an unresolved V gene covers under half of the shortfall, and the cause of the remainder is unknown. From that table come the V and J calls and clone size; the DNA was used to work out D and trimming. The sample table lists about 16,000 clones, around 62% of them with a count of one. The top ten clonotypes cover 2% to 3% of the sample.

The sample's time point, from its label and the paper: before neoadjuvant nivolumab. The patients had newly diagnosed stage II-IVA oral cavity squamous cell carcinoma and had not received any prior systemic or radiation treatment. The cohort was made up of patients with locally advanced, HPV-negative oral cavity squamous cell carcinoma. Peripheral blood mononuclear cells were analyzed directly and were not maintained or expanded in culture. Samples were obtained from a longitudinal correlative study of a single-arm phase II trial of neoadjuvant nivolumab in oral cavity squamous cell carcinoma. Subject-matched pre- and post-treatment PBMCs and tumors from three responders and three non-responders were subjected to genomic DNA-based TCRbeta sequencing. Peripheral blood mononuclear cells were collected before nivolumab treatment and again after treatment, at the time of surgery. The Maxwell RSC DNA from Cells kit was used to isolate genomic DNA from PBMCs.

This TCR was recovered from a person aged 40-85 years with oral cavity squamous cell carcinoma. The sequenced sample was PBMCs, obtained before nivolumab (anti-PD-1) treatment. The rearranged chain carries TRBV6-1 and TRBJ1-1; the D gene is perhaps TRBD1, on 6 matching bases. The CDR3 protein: CASSDPAGARWEAFF. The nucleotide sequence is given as TGTGCCAGCAGTGACCCAGCAGGGGCCCGTTGGGAAGCTTTCTTT.